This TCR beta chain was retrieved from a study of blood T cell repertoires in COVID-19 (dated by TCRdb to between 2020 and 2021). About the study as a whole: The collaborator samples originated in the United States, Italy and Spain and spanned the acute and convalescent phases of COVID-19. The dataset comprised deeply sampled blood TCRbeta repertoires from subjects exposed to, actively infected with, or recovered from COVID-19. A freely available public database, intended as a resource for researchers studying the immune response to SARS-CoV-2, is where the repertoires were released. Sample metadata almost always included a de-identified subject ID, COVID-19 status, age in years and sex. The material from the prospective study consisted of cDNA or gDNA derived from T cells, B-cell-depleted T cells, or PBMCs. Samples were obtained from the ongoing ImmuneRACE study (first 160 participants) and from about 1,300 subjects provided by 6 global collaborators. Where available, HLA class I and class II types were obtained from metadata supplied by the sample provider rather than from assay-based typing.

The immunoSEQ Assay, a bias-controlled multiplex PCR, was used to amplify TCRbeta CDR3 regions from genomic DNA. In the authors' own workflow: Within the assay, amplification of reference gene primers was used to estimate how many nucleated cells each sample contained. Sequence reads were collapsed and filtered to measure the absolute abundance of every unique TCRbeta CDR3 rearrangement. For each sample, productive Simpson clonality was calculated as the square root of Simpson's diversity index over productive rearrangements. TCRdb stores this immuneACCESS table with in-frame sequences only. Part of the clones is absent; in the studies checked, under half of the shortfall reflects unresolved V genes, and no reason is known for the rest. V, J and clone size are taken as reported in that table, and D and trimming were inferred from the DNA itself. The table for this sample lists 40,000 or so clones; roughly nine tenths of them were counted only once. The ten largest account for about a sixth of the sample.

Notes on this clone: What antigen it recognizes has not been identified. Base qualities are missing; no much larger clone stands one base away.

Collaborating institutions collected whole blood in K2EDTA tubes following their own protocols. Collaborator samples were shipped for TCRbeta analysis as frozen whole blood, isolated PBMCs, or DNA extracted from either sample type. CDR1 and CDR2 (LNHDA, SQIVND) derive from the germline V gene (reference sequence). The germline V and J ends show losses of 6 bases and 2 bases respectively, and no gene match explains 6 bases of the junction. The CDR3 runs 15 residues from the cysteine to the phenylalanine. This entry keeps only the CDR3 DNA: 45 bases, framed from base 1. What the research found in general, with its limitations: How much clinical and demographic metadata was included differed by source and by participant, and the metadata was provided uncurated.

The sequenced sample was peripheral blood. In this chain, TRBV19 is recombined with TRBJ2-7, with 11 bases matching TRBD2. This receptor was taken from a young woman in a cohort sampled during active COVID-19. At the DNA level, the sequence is TGTGCCAGTAGCACCCTAGCGGGAGGAACCTACGAGCAGTACTTC. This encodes CASSTLAGGTYEQYF.